This T cell receptor (beta chain) was captured in a study of glioma-infiltrating T cells after dendritic cell vaccination. Profiling relied on immunoSEQ multiplex PCR, and the TCRdb table lists in-frame clones only, not all of them. This table has some 78,000 clones, less than 85% appearing once. Time point in this sample: after dendritic cell vaccination, including at tumor progression/relapse. The source of this sequence is a human donor with glioblastoma. Sequenced material: blood, taken after dendritic cell vaccination.

The CDR3 sequence: CASSQILAGPLNEQFF. CDR3 in DNA: TGCGCCAGCAGCCAAATACTAGCGGGGCCGCTCAATGAGCAGTTCTTC. V and J are TRBV4-1 and TRBJ2-1; 10 bases are a match to TRBD2. V was clipped by 2 bases and J by 6 bases; unmatched bases: 7. This CDR3 comprises 16 residues. In germline, CDR1 is MGHRA, CDR2 YSYEKL.